This T cell receptor (beta chain) was found in a study of CDR3 diversity in severe acne. This clonotype was seen many times. MiXCR, applied by TCRdb to the PCR reads, yields one record per CDR3 protein. This sample has about 84,000 distinct CDR3 sequences, with under 60% found just once. Per germline, CDR1 LNHDA and CDR2 SQIVND (reference sequence). V gave up 11 bases and J gave up 0 bases, with 10 bases separating them. CDR3 length: 12 amino acids. Material: blood. The source is a male donor in good health, without acne. The J gene is TRBJ1-1, the V gene TRBV19; weak D call: TRBD1 (5 bases). The CDR3 protein is CAVGRMNTEAFF. DNA for the CDR3: TGTGCCGTGGGACGGATGAACACTGAAGCTTTCTTT.